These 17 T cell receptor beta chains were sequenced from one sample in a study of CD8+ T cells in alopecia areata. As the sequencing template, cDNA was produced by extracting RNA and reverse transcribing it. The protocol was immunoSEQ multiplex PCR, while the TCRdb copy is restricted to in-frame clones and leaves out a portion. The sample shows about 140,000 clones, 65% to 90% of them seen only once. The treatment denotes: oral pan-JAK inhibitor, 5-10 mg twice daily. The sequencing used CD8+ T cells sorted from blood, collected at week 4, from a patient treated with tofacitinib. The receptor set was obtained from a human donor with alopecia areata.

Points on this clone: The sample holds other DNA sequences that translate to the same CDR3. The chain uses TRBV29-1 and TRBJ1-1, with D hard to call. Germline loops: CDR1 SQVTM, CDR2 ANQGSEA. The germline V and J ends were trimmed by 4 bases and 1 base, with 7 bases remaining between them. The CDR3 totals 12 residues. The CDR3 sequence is CSVVGENTEAFF. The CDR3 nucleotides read TGCAGCGTTGTAGGCGAGAACACTGAAGCTTTCTTT.

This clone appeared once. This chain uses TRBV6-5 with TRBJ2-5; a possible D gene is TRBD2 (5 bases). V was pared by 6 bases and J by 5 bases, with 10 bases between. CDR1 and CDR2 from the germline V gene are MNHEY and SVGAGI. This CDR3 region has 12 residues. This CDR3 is CASSPEDETQYF. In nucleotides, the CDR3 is TGTGCCAGCAGCCCGGAGGACGAGACCCAGTACTTC.

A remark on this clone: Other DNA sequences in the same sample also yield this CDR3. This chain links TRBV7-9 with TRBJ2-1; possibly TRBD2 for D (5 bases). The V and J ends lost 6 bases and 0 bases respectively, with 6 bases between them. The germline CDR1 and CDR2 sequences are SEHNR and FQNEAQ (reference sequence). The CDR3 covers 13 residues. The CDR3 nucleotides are TGTGCCAGCAGAGGAGGCTCCTACAATGAGCAGTTCTTC. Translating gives CASRGGSYNEQFF.

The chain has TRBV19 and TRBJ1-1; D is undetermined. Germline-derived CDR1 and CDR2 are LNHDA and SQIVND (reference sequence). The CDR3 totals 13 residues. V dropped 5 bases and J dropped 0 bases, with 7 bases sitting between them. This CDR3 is CASSDVLNTEAFF. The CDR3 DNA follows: TGTGCCAGTAGTGATGTGTTGAACACTGAAGCTTTCTTT.

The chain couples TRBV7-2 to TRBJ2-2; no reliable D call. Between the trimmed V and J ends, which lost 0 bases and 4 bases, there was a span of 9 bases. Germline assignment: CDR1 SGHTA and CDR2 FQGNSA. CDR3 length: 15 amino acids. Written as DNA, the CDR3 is TGTGCCAGCAGCTTAGCCCCAGCCGGCACCGGGGAGCTGTTTTTT. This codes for CASSLAPAGTGELFF.

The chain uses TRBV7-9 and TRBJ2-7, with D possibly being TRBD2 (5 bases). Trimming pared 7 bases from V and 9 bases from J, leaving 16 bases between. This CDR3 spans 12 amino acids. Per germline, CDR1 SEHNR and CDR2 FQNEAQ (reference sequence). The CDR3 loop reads CASTSRDRVQYF. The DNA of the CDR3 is TGTGCCAGCACTTCCCGGGATCGGGTGCAGTACTTC.

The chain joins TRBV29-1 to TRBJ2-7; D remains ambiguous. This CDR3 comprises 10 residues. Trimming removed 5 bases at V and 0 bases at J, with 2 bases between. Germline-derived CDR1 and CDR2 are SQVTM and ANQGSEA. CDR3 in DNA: TGCAGCGTTCTCTCCTACGAGCAGTACTTC. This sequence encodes CSVLSYEQYF.

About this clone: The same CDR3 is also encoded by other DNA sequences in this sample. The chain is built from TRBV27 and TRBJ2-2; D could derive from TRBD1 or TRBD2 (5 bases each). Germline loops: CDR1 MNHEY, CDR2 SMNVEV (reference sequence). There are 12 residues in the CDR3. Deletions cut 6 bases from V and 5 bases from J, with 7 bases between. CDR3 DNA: TGTGCCAGCAGCTGGGGGACCGGGGAGCTGTTTTTT. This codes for CASSWGTGELFF.

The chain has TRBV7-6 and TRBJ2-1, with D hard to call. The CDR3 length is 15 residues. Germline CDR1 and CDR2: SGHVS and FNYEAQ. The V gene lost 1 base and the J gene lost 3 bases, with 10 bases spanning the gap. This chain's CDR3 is CASSLEVTLYNEQFF. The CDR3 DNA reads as TGTGCCAGCAGCTTAGAGGTTACTCTCTACAATGAGCAGTTCTTC.

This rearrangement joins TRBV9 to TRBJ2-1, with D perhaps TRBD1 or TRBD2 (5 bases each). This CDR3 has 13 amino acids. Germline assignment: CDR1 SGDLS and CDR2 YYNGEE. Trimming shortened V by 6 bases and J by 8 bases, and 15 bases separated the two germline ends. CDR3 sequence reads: CASTYPGTDEQFF. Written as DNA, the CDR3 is TGTGCCAGCACGTATCCCGGGACCGATGAGCAGTTCTTC. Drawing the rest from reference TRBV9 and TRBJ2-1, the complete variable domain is DSGVTQTPKHLITATGQRVTLRCSPRSGDLSVYWYQQSLDQGLQFLIQYYNGEERAKGNILERFSAQQFPDLHSELNLSSLELGDSALYFCASTYPGTDEQFFGPGTRLTVL.

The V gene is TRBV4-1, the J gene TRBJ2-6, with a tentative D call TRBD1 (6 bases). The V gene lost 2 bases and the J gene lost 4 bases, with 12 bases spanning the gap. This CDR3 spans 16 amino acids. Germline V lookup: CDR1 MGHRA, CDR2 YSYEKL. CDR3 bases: TGCGCCAGCAGCCAAACAACAGGGTTGGGGGCCAACGTCCTGACTTTC. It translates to CASSQTTGLGANVLTF.

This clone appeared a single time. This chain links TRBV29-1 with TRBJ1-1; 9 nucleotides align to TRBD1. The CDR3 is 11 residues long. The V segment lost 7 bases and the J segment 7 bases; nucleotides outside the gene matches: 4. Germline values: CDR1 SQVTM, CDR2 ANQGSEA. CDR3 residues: CSAVTGGEAFF. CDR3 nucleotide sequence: TGCAGCGCCGTGACAGGGGGTGAAGCTTTCTTT.

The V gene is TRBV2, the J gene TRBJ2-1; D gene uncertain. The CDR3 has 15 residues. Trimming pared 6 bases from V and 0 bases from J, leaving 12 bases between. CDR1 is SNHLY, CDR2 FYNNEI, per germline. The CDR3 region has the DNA TGTGCCAGCAGGGGCGTCTCGAGCTCCTACAATGAGCAGTTCTTC. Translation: CASRGVSSSYNEQFF.

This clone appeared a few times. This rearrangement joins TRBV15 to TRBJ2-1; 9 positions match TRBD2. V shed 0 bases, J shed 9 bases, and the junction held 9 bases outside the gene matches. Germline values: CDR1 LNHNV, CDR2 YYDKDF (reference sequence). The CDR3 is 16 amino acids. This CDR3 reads CATSRDRSGGLGEQFF. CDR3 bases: TGTGCCACCAGCAGAGATCGCAGCGGGGGGCTTGGTGAGCAGTTCTTC. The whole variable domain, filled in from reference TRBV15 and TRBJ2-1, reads DAMVIQNPRYQVTQFGKPVTLSCSQTLNHNVMYWYQQKSSQAPKLLFHYYDKDFNNEADTPDNFQSRRPNTSFCFLDIRSPGLGDTAMYLCATSRDRSGGLGEQFFGPGTRLTVL.

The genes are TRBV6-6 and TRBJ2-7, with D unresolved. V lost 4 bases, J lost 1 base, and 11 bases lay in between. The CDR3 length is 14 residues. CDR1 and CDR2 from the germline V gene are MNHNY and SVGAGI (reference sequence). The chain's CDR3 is CASSSPGSSYEQYF. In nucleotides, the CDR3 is TGTGCCAGCAGTTCCCCAGGAAGTTCCTACGAGCAGTACTTC.

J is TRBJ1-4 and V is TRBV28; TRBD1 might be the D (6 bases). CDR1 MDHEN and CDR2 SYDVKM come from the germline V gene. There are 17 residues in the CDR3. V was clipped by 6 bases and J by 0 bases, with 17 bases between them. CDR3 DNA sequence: TGTGCCAGCAGCGGCATCCGGGACACCGCAACTAATGAAAAACTGTTTTTT. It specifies CASSGIRDTATNEKLFF.

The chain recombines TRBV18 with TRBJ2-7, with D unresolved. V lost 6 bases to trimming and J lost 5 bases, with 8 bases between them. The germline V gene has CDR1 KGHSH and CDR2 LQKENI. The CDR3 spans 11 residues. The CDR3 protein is CASSPYNEQYF. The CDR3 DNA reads TGTGCCAGCTCCCCCTACAACGAGCAGTACTTC.